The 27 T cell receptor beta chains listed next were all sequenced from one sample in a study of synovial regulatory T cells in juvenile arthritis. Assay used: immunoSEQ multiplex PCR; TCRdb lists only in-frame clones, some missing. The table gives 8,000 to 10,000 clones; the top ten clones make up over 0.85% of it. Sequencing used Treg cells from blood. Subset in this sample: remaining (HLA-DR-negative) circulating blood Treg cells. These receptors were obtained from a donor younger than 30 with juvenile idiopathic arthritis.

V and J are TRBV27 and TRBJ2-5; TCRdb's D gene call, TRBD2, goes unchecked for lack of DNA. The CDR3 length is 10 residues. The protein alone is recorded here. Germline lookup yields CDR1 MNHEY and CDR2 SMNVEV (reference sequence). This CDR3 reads CARIKETQYF.

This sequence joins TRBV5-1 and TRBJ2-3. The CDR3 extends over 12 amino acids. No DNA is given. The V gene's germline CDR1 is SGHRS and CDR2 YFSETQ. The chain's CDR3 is CASSSWTDTQYF. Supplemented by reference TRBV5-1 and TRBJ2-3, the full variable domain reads KAGVTQTPRYLIKTRGQQVTLSCSPISGHRSVSWYQQTPGQGLQFLFEYFSETQRNKGNFPGRFSGRQFSNSRSEMNVSTLELGDSALYLCASSSWTDTQYFGPGTRLTVL.

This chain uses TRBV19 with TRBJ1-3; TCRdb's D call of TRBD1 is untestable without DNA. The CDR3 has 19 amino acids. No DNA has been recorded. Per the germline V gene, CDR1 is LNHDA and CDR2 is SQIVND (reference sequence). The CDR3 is CASSIVGQGVGHSGNTIYF.

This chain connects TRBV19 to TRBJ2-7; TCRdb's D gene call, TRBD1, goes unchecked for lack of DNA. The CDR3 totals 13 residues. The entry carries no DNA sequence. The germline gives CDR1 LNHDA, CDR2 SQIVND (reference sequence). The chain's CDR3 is CASSTPHRDEQYF.

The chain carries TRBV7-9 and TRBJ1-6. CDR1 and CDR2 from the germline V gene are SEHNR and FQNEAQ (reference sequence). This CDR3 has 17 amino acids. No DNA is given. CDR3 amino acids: CASSLALSEGLGSPLHF.

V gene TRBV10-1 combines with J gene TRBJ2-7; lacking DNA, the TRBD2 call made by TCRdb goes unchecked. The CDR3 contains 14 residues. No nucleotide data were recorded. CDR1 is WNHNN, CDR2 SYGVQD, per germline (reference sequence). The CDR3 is CATSPLVGSYEQYF.

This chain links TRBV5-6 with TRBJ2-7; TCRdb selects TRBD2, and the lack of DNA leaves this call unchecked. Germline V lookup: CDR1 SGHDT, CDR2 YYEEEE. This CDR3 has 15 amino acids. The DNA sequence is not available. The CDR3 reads CASSLGRAPFYEQYF.

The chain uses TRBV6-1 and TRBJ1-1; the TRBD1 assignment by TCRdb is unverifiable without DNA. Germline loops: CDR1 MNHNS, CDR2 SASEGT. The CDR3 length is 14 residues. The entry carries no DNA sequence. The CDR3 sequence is CASSVDRVRTEAFF.

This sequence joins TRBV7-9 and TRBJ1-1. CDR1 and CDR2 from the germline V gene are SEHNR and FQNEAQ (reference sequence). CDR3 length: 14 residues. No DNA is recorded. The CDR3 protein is CASSWGRIEAEAFF.

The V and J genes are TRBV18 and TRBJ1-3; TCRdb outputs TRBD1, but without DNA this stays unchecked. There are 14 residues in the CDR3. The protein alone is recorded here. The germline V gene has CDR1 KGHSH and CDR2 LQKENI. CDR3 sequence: CASSLTGAGNTIYF.

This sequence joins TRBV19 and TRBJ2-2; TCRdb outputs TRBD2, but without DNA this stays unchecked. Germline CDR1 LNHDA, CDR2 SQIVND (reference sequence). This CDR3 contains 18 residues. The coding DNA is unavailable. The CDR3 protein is CASSTRGAGVSNTGELFF.

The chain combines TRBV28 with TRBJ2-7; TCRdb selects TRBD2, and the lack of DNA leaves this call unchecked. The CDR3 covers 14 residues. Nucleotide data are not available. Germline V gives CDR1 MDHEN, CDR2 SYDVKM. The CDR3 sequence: CAALGREGPYEQYF.

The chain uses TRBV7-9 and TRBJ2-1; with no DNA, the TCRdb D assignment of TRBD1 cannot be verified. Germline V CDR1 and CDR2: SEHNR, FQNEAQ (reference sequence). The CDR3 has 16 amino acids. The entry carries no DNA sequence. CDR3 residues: CASSFGLPLLNNEQFF.

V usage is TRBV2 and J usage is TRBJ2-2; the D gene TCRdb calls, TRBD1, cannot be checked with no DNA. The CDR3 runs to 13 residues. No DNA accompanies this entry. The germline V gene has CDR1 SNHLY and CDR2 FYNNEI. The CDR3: CASKQGAAGELFF.

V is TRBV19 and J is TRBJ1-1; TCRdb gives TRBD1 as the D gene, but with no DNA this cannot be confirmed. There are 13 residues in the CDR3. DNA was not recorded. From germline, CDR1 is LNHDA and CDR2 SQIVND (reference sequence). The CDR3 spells CASSKQGAREAFF.

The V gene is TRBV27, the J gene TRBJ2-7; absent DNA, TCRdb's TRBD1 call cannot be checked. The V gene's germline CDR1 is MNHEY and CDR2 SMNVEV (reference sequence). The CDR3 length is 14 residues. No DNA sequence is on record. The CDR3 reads CASSPQGGAYEQYF.

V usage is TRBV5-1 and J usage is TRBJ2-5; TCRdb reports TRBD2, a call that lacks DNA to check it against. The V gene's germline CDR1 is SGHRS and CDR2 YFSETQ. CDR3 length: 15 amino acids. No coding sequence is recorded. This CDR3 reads CASSSSGRPQETQYF.

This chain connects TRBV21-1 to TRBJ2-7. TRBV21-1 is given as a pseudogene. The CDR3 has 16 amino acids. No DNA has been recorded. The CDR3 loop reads CASSKEGRRLTYEQYF.

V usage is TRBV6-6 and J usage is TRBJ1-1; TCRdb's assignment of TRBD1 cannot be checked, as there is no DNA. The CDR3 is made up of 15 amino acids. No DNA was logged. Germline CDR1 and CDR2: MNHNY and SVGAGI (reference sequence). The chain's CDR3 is CASSYSATGNTEAFF.

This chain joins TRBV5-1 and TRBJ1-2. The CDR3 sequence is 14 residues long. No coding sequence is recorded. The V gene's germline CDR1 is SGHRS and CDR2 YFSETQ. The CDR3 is CASSLAGTSGGYTF.

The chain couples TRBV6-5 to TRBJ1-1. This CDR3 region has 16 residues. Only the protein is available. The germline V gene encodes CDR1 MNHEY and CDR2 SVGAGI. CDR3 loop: CASSSPRTALGTEAFF.

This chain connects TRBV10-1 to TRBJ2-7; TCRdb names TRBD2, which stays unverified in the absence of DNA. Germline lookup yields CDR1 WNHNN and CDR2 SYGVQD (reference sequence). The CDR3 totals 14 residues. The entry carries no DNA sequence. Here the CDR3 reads CASSDGMSSYEQYF.

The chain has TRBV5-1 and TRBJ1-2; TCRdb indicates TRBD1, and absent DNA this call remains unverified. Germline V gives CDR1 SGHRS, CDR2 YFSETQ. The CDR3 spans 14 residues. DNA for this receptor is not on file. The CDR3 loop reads CASSLGQGATGYTF.

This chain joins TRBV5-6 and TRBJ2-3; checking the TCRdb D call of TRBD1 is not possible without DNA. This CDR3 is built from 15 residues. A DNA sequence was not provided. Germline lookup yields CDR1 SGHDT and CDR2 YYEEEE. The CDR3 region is CASSVSLGPRDTQYF.

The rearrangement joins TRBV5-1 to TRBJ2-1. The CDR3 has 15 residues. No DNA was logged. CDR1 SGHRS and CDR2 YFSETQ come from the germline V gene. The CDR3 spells CASSLARGFSNEQFF.

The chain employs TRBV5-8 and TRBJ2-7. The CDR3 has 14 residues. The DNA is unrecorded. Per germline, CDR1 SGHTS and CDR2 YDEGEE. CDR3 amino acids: CASSLVAPPYEQYF.

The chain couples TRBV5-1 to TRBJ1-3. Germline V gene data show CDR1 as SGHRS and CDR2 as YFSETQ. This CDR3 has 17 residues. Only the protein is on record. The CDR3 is CASSLGYSGNSGNTIYF.